Shown below are 25 T cell receptor beta chains from a single sample sequenced in a study of blood T cell repertoires in COVID-19. Repertoires were generated with immunoSEQ multiplex PCR, while TCRdb's copy carries only in-frame clones and drops some. The sample includes 120,000 to 150,000 clones, over 65% of them seen just once. The specimen sequenced was peripheral blood. The receptors were sampled from a man aged 50-59 years with acute or convalescent COVID-19.

The chain couples TRBV19 to TRBJ1-4; D possibly corresponds to TRBD1 (5 bases). The CDR3 extends over 13 amino acids. V lost 3 bases and J 7 bases, leaving 9 bases between the germline ends. CDR1 is LNHDA, CDR2 SQIVND, per germline (reference sequence). CDR3 in amino acids: CASSMQGGEKLFF. The CDR3 DNA reads as TGTGCCAGTAGTATGCAGGGTGGTGAAAAACTGTTTTTT.

The rearrangement joins TRBV6-2 or TRBV6-3 to TRBJ1-2; a weak D match, TRBD1 (6 bases). The germline V and J ends were trimmed by 0 bases and 6 bases, with 14 bases remaining between them. The CDR3 covers 15 residues. Germline values: CDR1 MNHEY, CDR2 SVGEGT. The DNA for the CDR3 is TGTGCCAGCAGTTACTCTCCAACAGGGTGGAATGGCTACACCTTC. Its protein is CASSYSPTGWNGYTF.

The chain has TRBV28 and TRBJ1-1, with 7 bases identical to TRBD1. The CDR3 is 14 amino acids. The J segment lost 5 bases and the V segment lost 5 bases, leaving 8 bases of the junction unmatched. Germline values: CDR1 MDHEN, CDR2 SYDVKM. The CDR3 DNA reads TGTGCCAGCAGTCCCGACGCGACAGGGACTGAAGCTTTCTTT. Translated, it gives CASSPDATGTEAFF.

The chain combines TRBV10-3 with TRBJ2-3; 7 bases align to TRBD2. The CDR3 contains 15 residues. Germline V lookup: CDR1 ENHRY, CDR2 SYGVKD. The V segment lost 2 bases and the J segment 1 base; nucleotides outside the gene matches: 3. In DNA, the CDR3 is TGTGCCATCAGTGAGATGGGAGGGGGCACAGATACGCAGTATTTT. As protein: CAISEMGGGTDTQYF.

This clone occurred once. The chain joins TRBV12-3 or TRBV12-4 to TRBJ1-2; TRBD1 might be the D (5 bases). Trimming shortened V by 5 bases and J by 7 bases, and 8 bases separated the two germline ends. The CDR3 has 11 amino acids. The CDR3 DNA sequence: TGTGCCAGCAGTGTGCAGGGTGGCTACACCTTC. Its protein is CASSVQGGYTF.

The chain couples TRBV29-1 to TRBJ1-2, with 10 positions matching TRBD1. V gave up 7 bases and J gave up 3 bases; unmatched junction bases: 2. The CDR3 is made up of 12 amino acids. The germline V gene has CDR1 SQVTM and CDR2 ANQGSEA. CDR3: CSAGQGDYGYTF. The DNA of the CDR3 is TGCAGCGCCGGACAGGGGGACTATGGCTACACCTTC.

The rearrangement links TRBV9 to TRBJ2-3; D perhaps matches TRBD2 (7 bases). V shed 4 bases and J shed 0 bases, with 15 bases lying between them. Looked up from germline, CDR1 is SGDLS and CDR2 is YYNGEE. The CDR3 covers 16 residues. For the CDR3, the DNA is TGTGCCAGCAGCTCCGATGGGGGGGCTAGCACAGATACGCAGTATTTT. Amino acids: CASSSDGGASTDTQYF.

The genes are TRBV24-1 and TRBJ2-3; unclear D gene. V lost 8 bases to trimming and J lost 1 base, with 9 bases between them. Germline lookup yields CDR1 KGHDR and CDR2 SFDVKD. CDR3 length equals 13 residues. CDR3 nucleotides: TGTGCCACCAAGGCCAGCGGCACAGATACGCAGTATTTT. The encoded protein is CATKASGTDTQYF.

V is TRBV10-3 and J is TRBJ1-5, with unresolved D. From germline, CDR1 is ENHRY and CDR2 SYGVKD. The CDR3 runs to 17 residues. Trimming pared 11 bases from V and 6 bases from J, leaving 29 bases between. CDR3 bases: TGTGCCCCAGAAGAGGTAGTAGGGTCCGGGGAAGGTCAGCCCCAGCATTTT. This encodes CAPEEVVGSGEGQPQHF.

The chain recombines TRBV9 with TRBJ1-4; 9 positions agree with TRBD1. This CDR3 spans 14 amino acids. From germline, CDR1 is SGDLS and CDR2 YYNGEE. The V gene end was trimmed by 3 bases and the J gene end by 7 bases; junction bases not matched to a gene: 4. This CDR3 is CASSGGQGGEKLFF. CDR3 coding DNA: TGTGCCAGCAGCGGGGGACAGGGAGGTGAAAAACTGTTTTTT.

The V gene is TRBV2, the J gene TRBJ1-5; D gene unclear. Germline V CDR1 and CDR2: SNHLY, FYNNEI. The CDR3 is 14 residues long. The V and J ends lost 8 bases and 6 bases respectively, with 17 bases between them. CDR3 protein: CASLSVLGGQPQHF. DNA for the CDR3: TGTGCCAGCCTCTCCGTCCTTGGCGGTCAGCCCCAGCATTTT.

The chain joins TRBV5-6 to TRBJ1-5, with 8 bases that match TRBD1. The CDR3 runs 16 residues. CDR1 SGHDT and CDR2 YYEEEE come from the germline V gene. V was pared by 4 bases and J by 1 base, with 7 bases of the junction left unmatched. CDR3 sequence (DNA): TGTGCCAGCAGCGGTTCCGACAGGGGAAGCAATCAGCCCCAGCATTTT. Its protein is CASSGSDRGSNQPQHF.

The chain uses TRBV30 and TRBJ2-5; D may be TRBD2 (6 bases). The CDR3 runs 15 residues. Per germline, CDR1 GTSNPN and CDR2 SVGIG (reference sequence). V lost 4 bases and J lost 2, with 17 bases in between. The CDR3 spells CAWISRGIAQETQYF. CDR3 nucleotide sequence: TGTGCCTGGATTAGTCGGGGGATCGCGCAAGAGACCCAGTACTTC.

This chain joins TRBV29-1 and TRBJ2-1; 10 positions agree with TRBD1. CDR1 SQVTM and CDR2 ANQGSEA come from the germline V gene. This CDR3 is 12 amino acids long. Trimming removed 8 bases from V and 7 bases from J; junction bases left unmatched: 5. The CDR3 DNA follows: TGCAGCTTCGACAGGGGGCTAAATGAGCAGTTCTTC. This encodes CSFDRGLNEQFF.

The gene calls are TRBV5-3 and TRBJ2-7; TRBD1 matches 7 bases. TRBV5-3 is an ORF, with its function uncertain. CDR3 length equals 13 residues. With 1 base clipped from V and 12 bases from J, the junction kept 10 bases outside the gene matches. CDR3 bases: TGTGCCAGAAGCTTGCACCACCGGGACAGATCGTACTTC. Residues: CARSLHHRDRSYF.

The chain is built from TRBV20-1 and TRBJ1-1; D uncertain. The CDR3 runs 10 residues. V gave up 3 bases and J gave up 9 bases, with 8 bases separating them. CDR1 is DFQATT, CDR2 SNEGSKA, per germline (reference sequence). CDR3 amino acids: CSASGGKAFF. The CDR3 DNA reads TGCAGTGCTAGTGGAGGGAAAGCTTTCTTT.

This rearrangement joins TRBV5-6 to TRBJ1-4; D is uncertain. Looked up from germline, CDR1 is SGHDT and CDR2 is YYEEEE. The CDR3 sequence is 12 residues long. V was cut by 4 bases and J by 8 bases, with 9 bases left in between. CDR3 sequence: CASSLPGEKLFF. CDR3 sequence (DNA): TGTGCCAGCAGCCTTCCGGGGGAAAAACTGTTTTTT.

The CDR3 nucleotides are TGTGCCAGCAGCCAACTCGGGACAGGGGACGAGCAGTACTTC. Residues: CASSQLGTGDEQYF. The gene calls are TRBV3-1 (or the pseudogene TRBV3-2) and TRBJ2-7; 10 bases are shared with TRBD1. The CDR3 is 14 amino acids. Trimming took 2 bases from V and 5 from J; bases not matched to a gene: 3. Germline loops: CDR1 LGHDT, CDR2 YNNKEL (reference sequence).

The CDR3 nucleotides are TGTTCCTGCGGGGGACTTCAAGAGACCCAGTACTTC. It encodes CSCGGLQETQYF. V and J are TRBV2 and TRBJ2-5, with TRBD2 matching over 7 bases. The CDR3 has 12 amino acids. CDR1 is SNHLY, CDR2 FYNNEI, per germline.

This chain connects TRBV6-1 to TRBJ1-4, with 8 bases fitting TRBD1. Germline loops: CDR1 MNHNS, CDR2 SASEGT. V trimming: 2 bases; J trimming: 4 bases; junction bases outside the gene matches: 3. This CDR3 is built from 15 residues. CDR3 protein: CASSEQGQGNEKLFF. The CDR3 region has the DNA TGTGCCAGCAGTGAACAAGGACAGGGTAATGAAAAACTGTTTTTT.

This clone has just a few counts. The V gene is TRBV7-7, the J gene TRBJ2-1, with TRBD2 identical over 8 bases. Germline CDR1 SSHAT, CDR2 FNYEAQ (reference sequence). The CDR3 has 15 residues. V lost 2 bases and J lost 9; bases outside the gene matches: 9. The CDR3 region is CASSLRTSSNAEQFF. CDR3 DNA: TGTGCCAGCAGCTTAAGGACTAGCTCGAACGCTGAGCAGTTCTTC.

This clone was detected ten times or more. At the DNA level, this CDR3 is encoded by other sequences in the same sample as well. This chain connects TRBV3-1 (or the pseudogene TRBV3-2) to TRBJ2-7; a possible D gene is TRBD2 (6 bases). The CDR3 spans 14 residues. CDR1 is LGHDT, CDR2 YNNKEL, per germline (reference sequence). The V end was cut by 4 bases, the J end by 4 bases, with 14 bases between. The CDR3 loop is CASSLRDSRYEQYF. Here the CDR3 DNA reads TGTGCCAGCAGCCTACGGGACTCCAGATACGAGCAGTACTTC.

In its sample, this clone was seen a few times. This chain connects TRBV20-1 to TRBJ1-3, with TRBD1 identical over 8 bases. The V gene end was trimmed by 3 bases and the J gene end by 3 bases; junction bases not matched to a gene: 4. CDR3 length equals 14 residues. Germline V gene lookup returns CDR1 DFQATT and CDR2 SNEGSKA (reference sequence). The CDR3 reads CSASDRGVGNTIYF. CDR3 coding DNA: TGCAGTGCTAGTGACAGGGGCGTTGGAAACACCATATATTTT.

V usage is TRBV5-6 and J usage is TRBJ1-3, with D maybe TRBD1 (6 bases). Germline V gene lookup returns CDR1 SGHDT and CDR2 YYEEEE. The CDR3 length is 17 residues. Trimming took off 3 bases at V and 0 bases at J, with 16 bases between the two ends. The CDR3 DNA reads TGTGCCAGCAGCTCCGGACCTACAGGGAACTCTGGAAACACCATATATTTT. It encodes CASSSGPTGNSGNTIYF. Full variable domain (remainder filled in from reference TRBV5-6 and TRBJ1-3): DAGVTQSPTHLIKTRGQQVTLRCSPKSGHDTVSWYQQALGQGPQFIFQYYEEEERQRGNFPDRFSGHQFPNYSSELNVNALLLGDSALYLCASSSGPTGNSGNTIYFGEGSWLTVV.

The chain is built from TRBV30 and TRBJ1-1; D gene unclear. The CDR3 runs 12 residues. Trimming cost V 6 bases and J 7 bases, with 15 bases left between them. CDR1 and CDR2 from the germline V gene are GTSNPN and SVGIG (reference sequence). This CDR3 is CACRFDFVEAFF. CDR3 sequence (DNA): TGTGCCTGCAGATTTGACTTCGTTGAAGCTTTCTTT.